This TCR beta chain was recorded in a study of blood T cell repertoires in COVID-19. Study-level background: The origin of the acute and convalescent COVID-19 samples was the United States, Italy and Spain. From T cells, B-cell-depleted T cells, or PBMCs came the material, which was cDNA or gDNA.

Germline V gene sequence: CDR1 SEHNR, CDR2 FQNEAQ (reference sequence). Deletions cut 10 bases from V and 2 bases from J, with 17 bases between. This CDR3 has 14 amino acids. Method: immunoSEQ multiplex PCR; TCRdb's copy keeps in-frame clones and lacks some. The table records hundreds of thousands of clones, about four fifths of them present only once. Patients of the Seattle cohort, enrolled during active infection, were followed longitudinally. The chain links TRBV7-9 to TRBJ2-5; no clear D gene. The sequencing input was peripheral blood. The sequence was collected from a woman aged 80 or over with COVID-19, enrolled during active disease. Written as DNA, the CDR3 is TGTGCCACTCAACATCAAGTATTACAAGAGACCCAGTACTTC. This translates into CATQHQVLQETQYF.